The 24 T cell receptor beta chains given below trace back to one sample, sequenced in a study of CD8 T cells in Susac syndrome. The RNA, about 0.5 to 1 ug, was put through reverse transcription using random hexamers. Each CDR3 protein gets one entry after TCRdb re-called the immunoSEQ multiplex PCR reads with MiXCR. The sample consists of roughly 150,000 distinct CDR3 sequences, 90% to 95% of them appearing once. Sequencing used CD4+ T cells from PBMCs. These receptor sequences come from a human donor with Susac syndrome.

V is TRBV7-2 and J is TRBJ2-7, with a tentative D call TRBD2 (5 bases). Looked up from germline, CDR1 is SGHTA and CDR2 is FQGNSA. V was trimmed by 6 bases and J by 0 bases, leaving 15 bases between them. The CDR3 runs to 15 residues. The DNA of the CDR3 is TGTGCCAGCAGTAAACGGGATATGAGCTCCTACGAGCAGTACTTC. This sequence encodes CASSKRDMSSYEQYF.

V and J are TRBV5-6 and TRBJ2-7, with no clear D. Per germline, CDR1 SGHDT and CDR2 YYEEEE. Trimming stripped 4 bases from V and 2 bases from J, with 10 bases between. There are 13 residues in the CDR3. This CDR3 reads CASSATPTYEQYF. The CDR3 bases are TGTGCCAGCAGCGCCACACCTACCTACGAGCAGTACTTC.

This clonotype has more than one count but fewer than ten. The rearrangement joins TRBV2 to TRBJ1-2; D may be TRBD1 (5 bases). The CDR3 sequence is 13 residues long. CDR1 is SNHLY and CDR2 is FYNNEI in the germline V gene. V was shortened by 4 bases and J by 5 bases, with 11 bases between the two germline ends. Written as DNA, the CDR3 is TGTGCCAGCAGTGCCCAGGGAGATTATGGCTACACCTTC. It is translated as CASSAQGDYGYTF.

V and J are TRBV2 and TRBJ2-1; 12 bases are shared with TRBD2. Germline V lookup: CDR1 SNHLY, CDR2 FYNNEI. The V and J ends lost 8 bases and 6 bases, in that order; junction bases with no gene match: 2. The CDR3 extends over 13 amino acids. CDR3 loop: CASLGLAGNEQFF. In nucleotides, the CDR3 is TGTGCCAGCCTGGGACTAGCGGGCAATGAGCAGTTCTTC.

The V call is TRBV29-1, the J call TRBJ1-3; no clear D gene. V lost 2 bases and J lost 0, with 11 bases in between. The germline V gene has CDR1 SQVTM and CDR2 ANQGSEA. The CDR3 covers 15 residues. The DNA for the CDR3 is TGCAGCGTTGAATGGTCAGGCCGCTCTGGAAACACCATATATTTT. This encodes CSVEWSGRSGNTIYF.

The chain links TRBV7-7 to TRBJ2-5; D unclear. V was trimmed by 1 base and J by 5 bases, leaving 14 bases between them. There are 15 residues in the CDR3. The germline V gene has CDR1 SSHAT and CDR2 FNYEAQ (reference sequence). The CDR3 loop is CASSLGRTMGETQYF. DNA of the CDR3: TGTGCCAGCAGCTTAGGACGAACCATGGGGGAGACCCAGTACTTC.

This clonotype was seen only once. The rearrangement links TRBV13 to TRBJ2-2, with 8 bases fitting TRBD2. CDR1 PRHDT and CDR2 FYEKMQ come from the germline V gene (reference sequence). The CDR3 runs 16 residues. V lost 6 bases and J lost 0; bases outside the gene matches: 6. CDR3 sequence reads: CASSREGLANTGELFF. The CDR3 DNA sequence: TGTGCCAGCAGTCGCGAGGGACTAGCGAACACCGGGGAGCTGTTTTTT.

This clonotype was seen a single time. The chain is built from TRBV29-1 and TRBJ2-1; D may be TRBD1 (6 bases). With 8 bases removed from V and 12 bases from J, the gap between germline ends came to 17 bases. The CDR3 loop spans 11 amino acids. Germline V lookup: CDR1 SQVTM, CDR2 ANQGSEA. Here the CDR3 reads CSTRDNSGQFF. Here the CDR3 DNA reads TGCAGCACTCGGGACAACTCGGGGCAGTTCTTC.

In its sample, this clonotype was seen once. This chain links TRBV20-1 with TRBJ2-2, with TRBD1 as a possible D gene (6 bases). This CDR3 region has 12 residues. CDR1 is DFQATT, CDR2 SNEGSKA, per germline (reference sequence). V was shortened by 5 bases and J by 5 bases, with 9 bases between the two germline ends. The CDR3 sequence: CSALGQTGELFF. The CDR3 DNA follows: TGCAGTGCTCTAGGACAGACCGGGGAGCTGTTTTTT.

This chain joins TRBV18 and TRBJ1-2, with TRBD1 matching 7 bases. V shed 3 bases and J 4 bases; nucleotides not matched to a gene: 5. The CDR3 covers 14 residues. In germline, CDR1 is KGHSH, CDR2 LQKENI. The CDR3 spells CASSPGQETYGYTF. The CDR3 DNA reads as TGTGCCAGCTCACCCGGACAGGAGACCTATGGCTACACCTTC.

The J gene is TRBJ2-3, the V gene TRBV20-1, with D perhaps matching TRBD2 (6 bases). V was cut by 1 base and J by 2 bases, with 10 bases left in between. The germline gives CDR1 DFQATT, CDR2 SNEGSKA (reference sequence). The CDR3 length is 14 residues. As DNA, the CDR3 is TGCAGTGCTAGAGTGGCGGGAAACACAGATACGCAGTATTTT. Translating gives CSARVAGNTDTQYF.

This sequence joins TRBV7-9 and TRBJ1-6; tentative D call: TRBD1 (5 bases). The CDR3 is 12 amino acids. From germline, CDR1 is SEHNR and CDR2 FQNEAQ (reference sequence). The ends were cut back, 10 bases at V and 14 bases at J, with 18 bases in the middle. The CDR3 bases are TGTGCCATTATATGGCTAGGGGTTTCCCTCCACTTT. Translated, it gives CAIIWLGVSLHF.

The chain links TRBV28 to TRBJ1-1; a weak D match, TRBD1 (5 bases). Trimming stripped 3 bases from V and 1 base from J, with 9 bases between. There are 14 residues in the CDR3. Germline values: CDR1 MDHEN, CDR2 SYDVKM. The CDR3, as DNA: TGTGCCAGCAGTTTTCTCGGACAGAACACTGAAGCTTTCTTT. It codes for CASSFLGQNTEAFF.

This chain links TRBV19 with TRBJ1-2; no firm D call. Germline assignment: CDR1 LNHDA and CDR2 SQIVND (reference sequence). The CDR3 has 14 amino acids. Trimming took 1 base from V and 2 from J, leaving 8 bases between them. The chain's CDR3 is CASSIVGGNYGYTF. The CDR3 DNA reads as TGTGCCAGTAGTATAGTAGGCGGAAACTATGGCTACACCTTC.

This clonotype was found a few times. This chain joins TRBV2 and TRBJ2-1, with 10 nucleotides matching TRBD2. Per the germline V gene, CDR1 is SNHLY and CDR2 is FYNNEI. Germline trimming cut 3 bases from V and 14 bases from J; bases unmatched to any gene: 7. This CDR3 region has 13 residues. The DNA for the CDR3 is TGTGCCAGCAGTGACGGCGCCGGGACTAGCGAGTTCTTC. It specifies CASSDGAGTSEFF.

J is TRBJ1-6 and V is TRBV7-2; TRBD1 matches at 11 bases. The germline gives CDR1 SGHTA, CDR2 FQGNSA. The ends lost 3 bases at V and 8 bases at J; junction bases unmatched: 3. This CDR3 comprises 15 residues. The CDR3 coding sequence is TGTGCCAGCAGCTTTGAGGGACAGGGGGATTCACCCCTCCACTTT. This sequence encodes CASSFEGQGDSPLHF.

The chain joins TRBV14 to TRBJ2-3; D uncertain. CDR3 length: 14 residues. V lost 1 base to trimming and J lost 2 bases, with 7 bases between them. Germline CDR1 SGHDN, CDR2 FVKESK. DNA of the CDR3: TGTGCCAGCAGCCAAGGACTCTCCACAGATACGCAGTATTTT. It encodes CASSQGLSTDTQYF. Together with reference TRBV14 and TRBJ2-3, the CDR3 gives the full variable domain: EAGVTQFPSHSVIEKGQTVTLRCDPISGHDNLYWYRRVMGKEIKFLLHFVKESKQDESGMPNNRFLAERTGGTYSTLKVQPAELEDSGVYFCASSQGLSTDTQYFGPGTRLTVL.

This chain connects TRBV5-4 to TRBJ2-7; possible D gene TRBD2, 6 bases. Trimming removed 1 base from V and 6 bases from J, with 20 bases in between. Germline loops: CDR1 SGHNT, CDR2 YYREEE (reference sequence). The CDR3 is 16 residues long. The CDR3 coding sequence is TGTGCCAGCAGCTTGCGTTGGAGGGGTACCTCGTCCGAGCAGTACTTC. Protein: CASSLRWRGTSSEQYF. The complete variable domain, with remaining parts taken from reference TRBV5-4 and TRBJ2-7, reads ETGVTQSPTHLIKTRGQQVTLRCSSQSGHNTVSWYQQALGQGPQFIFQYYREEENGRGNFPPRFSGLQFPNYSSELNVNALELDDSALYLCASSLRWRGTSSEQYFGPGTRLTVT.

The V and J genes are TRBV12-3 or TRBV12-4 and TRBJ2-3; possible D gene TRBD2, 5 bases. The CDR3 consists of 13 residues. V gave up 0 bases and J gave up 6 bases, with 7 bases separating them. CDR3 amino acids: CASSLARGDTQYF. The CDR3 bases are TGTGCCAGCAGTTTAGCGCGCGGGGATACGCAGTATTTT.

The chain employs TRBV20-1 and TRBJ2-3; D not certain. CDR1 is DFQATT and CDR2 is SNEGSKA in the germline V gene (reference sequence). The CDR3 runs 10 residues. The V end was cut by 5 bases, the J end by 7 bases, with 7 bases between. The CDR3 DNA is TGCAGTGCTTACCAGAATACGCAGTATTTT. It codes for CSAYQNTQYF.

The chain links TRBV19 to TRBJ2-3, with D hard to call. In germline, CDR1 is LNHDA, CDR2 SQIVND (reference sequence). Between the trimmed V and J ends, which lost 2 bases and 6 bases, there was a span of 6 bases. The CDR3 is made up of 12 amino acids. CDR3 DNA: TGTGCCAGTAGTATACCCGCGGATACGCAGTATTTT. The encoded protein is CASSIPADTQYF.

This chain connects TRBV7-9 to TRBJ1-1, with D possibly TRBD1 on 6 matching bases. The germline V and J ends were trimmed by 1 base and 0 bases, with 9 bases remaining between them. This CDR3 has 15 residues. The germline V gene encodes CDR1 SEHNR and CDR2 FQNEAQ (reference sequence). For the CDR3, the DNA is TGTGCCAGCAGCTTAGGTTCAGGGGTGAACACTGAAGCTTTCTTT. This encodes CASSLGSGVNTEAFF.

The chain uses TRBV7-9 and TRBJ1-5; 7 bases align to TRBD1. Germline loops: CDR1 SEHNR, CDR2 FQNEAQ (reference sequence). This CDR3 is built from 14 residues. V dropped 5 bases and J dropped 3; count of bases not matched to a gene: 4. CDR3 protein: CASSIGTANQPQHF. The CDR3, as DNA: TGTGCCAGCAGCATTGGGACAGCCAATCAGCCCCAGCATTTT.

CDR3 bases: TGCAGTGCTCCCTTGGCTAGCCGTTCCTACAATGAGCAGTTCTTC. This translates into CSAPLASRSYNEQFF. The J gene is TRBJ2-1, the V gene TRBV20-1, with a possible D match to TRBD2 (5 bases). The ends were cut back, 5 bases at V and 1 base at J, with 15 bases in the middle. The CDR3 is made up of 15 amino acids. The germline CDR1 and CDR2 sequences are DFQATT and SNEGSKA (reference sequence).